Each of the 30 T cell receptor beta chains below was sequenced from the same sample in a study of CD8+ T cells in alopecia areata. As the sequencing template, cDNA was produced by extracting RNA and reverse transcribing it. Sequencing was performed with immunoSEQ multiplex PCR; in TCRdb, only in-frame clones are kept and a portion is missing. Of 93,000 or so clones listed, roughly 50% were seen once; the top ten hold roughly 8.8%. The sample was CD4+ T cells sorted from blood. The receptors were sampled from a human donor in good health.

The rearrangement uses TRBV5-7 and TRBJ2-7, with no clear D. TRBV5-7 is an open reading frame, and its role is uncertain. Deletions cut 4 bases from V and 4 bases from J, with 3 bases between. The CDR3 loop spans 10 amino acids. This CDR3 reads CASSAYEQYF. As DNA, the CDR3 is TGTGCCAGCAGCGCATACGAGCAGTACTTC.

The chain couples TRBV29-1 to TRBJ1-1; 7 bases line up with TRBD1. The V gene's germline CDR1 is SQVTM and CDR2 ANQGSEA. CDR3 length: 15 residues. The ends lost 7 bases at V and 0 bases at J; junction bases unmatched: 11. CDR3 protein: CSAYRRTGLNTEAFF. In DNA form, the CDR3 reads TGCAGCGCTTACAGAAGGACAGGCTTGAACACTGAAGCTTTCTTT.

The chain is built from TRBV5-1 and TRBJ1-6, with D perhaps matching TRBD1 (6 bases). Germline V gives CDR1 SGHRS, CDR2 YFSETQ. CDR3 length: 15 residues. Trimming took 4 bases from V and 7 from J, leaving 15 bases between them. CDR3 in amino acids: CASSREGGINSPLHF. CDR3 coding DNA: TGCGCCAGCAGCCGCGAGGGGGGAATCAATTCACCCCTCCACTTT.

This clone has just one count. This chain joins TRBV15 and TRBJ1-2; 10 positions match TRBD1. Trimming cost V 4 bases and J 6 bases; bases outside gene matches: 17. Germline V gives CDR1 LNHNV, CDR2 YYDKDF (reference sequence). This CDR3 spans 18 amino acids. DNA for the CDR3: TGTGCCACCAGCAAATCGGCGGGACAGGGGACGAGGGGGCATGGCTACACCTTC. As protein: CATSKSAGQGTRGHGYTF.

The CDR3 protein is CASTWTVQETQYF. The CDR3 DNA reads as TGTGCCAGCACCTGGACAGTCCAAGAGACCCAGTACTTC. J is TRBJ2-5 and V is TRBV6-6; TRBD1 might be the D (6 bases). CDR3 size: 13 residues. V lost 7 bases and J lost 1, with 10 bases in between. CDR1 MNHNY and CDR2 SVGAGI come from the germline V gene (reference sequence).

This chain joins TRBV30 and TRBJ1-3; 8 nucleotides line up with TRBD1. Germline V gene sequence: CDR1 GTSNPN, CDR2 SVGIG (reference sequence). J was trimmed by 2 bases and V by 1 base; bases with no gene match: 10. The CDR3 loop spans 17 amino acids. CDR3 sequence reads: CAWSAGQGLKAGNTIYF. The CDR3 region has the DNA TGTGCCTGGAGTGCCGGACAGGGTTTAAAGGCTGGAAACACCATATATTTT.

This clone was seen only a few times. V usage is TRBV29-1 and J usage is TRBJ2-5; D remains ambiguous. Trimming took 2 bases from V and 4 from J, leaving 8 bases between them. Germline CDR1 SQVTM, CDR2 ANQGSEA. The CDR3 spans 12 residues. Written as DNA, the CDR3 is TGCAGCGTTGAAAGAACGGGAGAGACCCAGTACTTC. As protein: CSVERTGETQYF.

DNA of the CDR3: TGTGCCAGCAATCGGGCGAGTAGCACAGATACGCAGTATTTT. It codes for CASNRASSTDTQYF. The V call is TRBV2, the J call TRBJ2-3; D remains unclear. Per germline, CDR1 SNHLY and CDR2 FYNNEI. V gave up 7 bases and J gave up 0 bases, with 11 bases separating them. The CDR3 covers 14 residues. Supplemented by reference TRBV2 and TRBJ2-3, the full variable domain reads EPEVTQTPSHQVTQMGQEVILRCVPISNHLYFYWYRQILGQKVEFLVSFYNNEISEKSEIFDDQFSVERPDGSNFTLKIRSTKLEDSAMYFCASNRASSTDTQYFGPGTRLTVL.

The chain recombines TRBV6-5 with TRBJ2-2; possibly TRBD1 for D (6 bases). CDR3 length: 12 residues. Per the germline V gene, CDR1 is MNHEY and CDR2 is SVGAGI. V was shortened by 10 bases and J by 4 bases, with 10 bases between the two germline ends. CDR3 nucleotide sequence: TGTGCCACTCAAGGGGGCACCGGGGAGCTGTTTTTT. This gives the protein CATQGGTGELFF.

The chain joins TRBV18 to TRBJ1-6; no reliable D call. Deletions cut 11 bases from V and 6 bases from J, with 14 bases between. CDR1 and CDR2 (germline): KGHSH, LQKENI. The length of the CDR3 is 13 residues. The CDR3 DNA sequence: TGTGCCGCCTCCGATTTGCCTAATTCACCCCTCCACTTT. Its translation is CAASDLPNSPLHF.

This clone was seen a few times. V is TRBV28 and J is TRBJ1-1; 7 bases match TRBD1. The junction had 6 bases not matched to a gene; V was cut back by 5 bases and J by 0 bases. CDR3 size: 15 residues. Germline V gene sequence: CDR1 MDHEN, CDR2 SYDVKM. CDR3 nucleotides: TGTGCCAGCAGTCTGGGACAGACCCTGAACACTGAAGCTTTCTTT. It is translated as CASSLGQTLNTEAFF.

V is TRBV30 and J is TRBJ1-4; D not certain. Germline V CDR1 and CDR2: GTSNPN, SVGIG (reference sequence). There are 15 residues in the CDR3. Trimming left V 1 base short and J 8 bases short, with 17 bases between. The CDR3 DNA is TGTGCCTGGAGTGCCGCAAACACCGGGGAGGAAAAACTGTTTTTT. Translating it yields CAWSAANTGEEKLFF.

The rearrangement links TRBV29-1 to TRBJ1-4, with TRBD1 matching over 7 bases. Germline V gives CDR1 SQVTM, CDR2 ANQGSEA. The J segment lost 3 bases and the V segment lost 6 bases, leaving 10 bases of the junction unmatched. This CDR3 contains 15 residues. CDR3: CSVRPGTAANEKLFF. The CDR3 DNA sequence: TGCAGCGTCCGCCCGGGGACAGCCGCTAATGAAAAACTGTTTTTT.

CDR3 amino acids: CASSLVRGSGHRATEAFF. CDR3 sequence (DNA): TGTGCCAGCAGCTTAGTGCGGGGGTCGGGTCACCGGGCCACTGAAGCTTTCTTT. V gene TRBV7-9 combines with J gene TRBJ1-1, with D tentatively TRBD1 (5 bases). CDR1 is SEHNR and CDR2 is FQNEAQ in the germline V gene (reference sequence). The CDR3 length is 18 residues. V shed 1 base and J shed 4 bases, with 22 bases lying between them.

The chain combines TRBV5-1 with TRBJ1-6; 9 bases line up with TRBD1. CDR1 and CDR2 (germline): SGHRS, YFSETQ. The CDR3 runs to 15 residues. After removal of 4 bases from V and 9 bases from J, the junction contained 8 bases not matched to a gene. For the CDR3, the DNA is TGCGCCAGCAGCATACGGACAGGGGATAGTTCACCCCTCCACTTT. It specifies CASSIRTGDSSPLHF.

The chain links TRBV29-1 to TRBJ1-1, with a possible D match to TRBD1 (6 bases). There are 13 residues in the CDR3. Germline V CDR1 and CDR2: SQVTM, ANQGSEA. V was pared by 6 bases and J by 4 bases, with 15 bases between. CDR3 region: CSVAGQLVTEAFF. The CDR3 DNA is TGCAGCGTCGCCGGACAGTTAGTCACTGAAGCTTTCTTT.

The CDR3 loop is CSVQQVLNTEAFF. The DNA for the CDR3 is TGCAGCGTGCAACAGGTACTGAACACTGAAGCTTTCTTT. The J gene is TRBJ1-1, the V gene TRBV29-1, with a weak D call TRBD1 (5 bases). CDR3 length: 13 residues. Germline assignment: CDR1 SQVTM and CDR2 ANQGSEA. The V end was cut by 6 bases, the J end by 0 bases, with 11 bases between.

V and J are TRBV29-1 and TRBJ2-5; 10 bases fit TRBD1. CDR1 is SQVTM, CDR2 ANQGSEA, per germline. The V and J ends lost 4 bases and 4 bases, in that order; junction bases with no gene match: 6. This CDR3 comprises 14 residues. The CDR3 bases are TGCAGCGTTGGACAGGGGGCGCTCTCAGAGACCCAGTACTTC. This sequence encodes CSVGQGALSETQYF.

This clone was seen a handful of times. The chain is built from TRBV30 and TRBJ1-1, with TRBD1 identical over 10 bases. The CDR3 spans 15 residues. The V gene's germline CDR1 is GTSNPN and CDR2 SVGIG (reference sequence). J was trimmed by 5 bases and V by 3 bases; bases with no gene match: 9. Here the CDR3 reads CAWSRRTGGKTEAFF. In DNA, the CDR3 is TGTGCCTGGAGCCGCCGGACAGGGGGGAAAACTGAAGCTTTCTTT.

The chain uses TRBV23-1 and TRBJ1-5, with unresolved D. TRBV23-1 is reported as an ORF; its role is uncertain. Trimming removed 6 bases from V and 0 bases from J, with 12 bases in between. The CDR3 loop spans 15 amino acids. The CDR3 sequence: CASSHRHISNQPQHF. In nucleotides, the CDR3 is TGCGCCAGCAGCCATCGTCACATTAGCAATCAGCCCCAGCATTTT.

The V gene is TRBV5-1, the J gene TRBJ1-1; no reliable D call. The CDR3 extends over 15 amino acids. Between the trimmed V and J ends, which lost 0 bases and 6 bases, there was a span of 15 bases. Germline values: CDR1 SGHRS, CDR2 YFSETQ. CDR3 DNA: TGCGCCAGCAGCTTGGAAGGACGGAGAGAGGCTGAAGCTTTCTTT. Protein sequence: CASSLEGRREAEAFF.

In this sample, this clone turned up a few times. The DNA for the CDR3 is TGTGCCAGCAGTTTGTGGGGACAGGGGCATTCACCCCTCCACTTT. Translation: CASSLWGQGHSPLHF. This chain uses TRBV28 with TRBJ1-6, with 10 bases fitting TRBD1. Germline values: CDR1 MDHEN, CDR2 SYDVKM. With 3 bases clipped from V and 8 bases from J, the junction kept 4 bases outside the gene matches. CDR3 length: 15 amino acids. Full variable domain (rest looked up from reference TRBV28 and TRBJ1-6): DVKVTQSSRYLVKRTGEKVFLECVQDMDHENMFWYRQDPGLGLRLIYFSYDVKMKEKGDIPEGYSVSREKKERFSLILESASTNQTSMYLCASSLWGQGHSPLHFGNGTRLTVT.

This chain joins TRBV29-1 and TRBJ1-1; 7 bases map to TRBD1. This CDR3 has 14 amino acids. J was trimmed by 2 bases and V by 3 bases; bases with no gene match: 6. Germline CDR1 is SQVTM and CDR2 is ANQGSEA. The CDR3 is CSVEVTGYNTEAFF. The CDR3 DNA sequence: TGCAGCGTTGAGGTGACAGGGTATAACACTGAAGCTTTCTTT.

Of note for this clone: Sequence at one end of the junction differs from germline and may be a read error. This sequence joins TRBV4-2 and TRBJ1-1; D is possibly TRBD1 (5 bases). Germline loops: CDR1 LGHNA, CDR2 YNFKEQ. The CDR3 loop spans 15 amino acids. CDR3 coding DNA: TGTGCCAGCAGCCAACGGGGCGGCATGAACACTGACGCTTTCTTT. The encoded protein is CASSQRGGMNTDAFF.

This chain links TRBV19 with TRBJ1-5, with D maybe TRBD1 (5 bases). V lost 4 bases and J 0 bases, leaving 13 bases between the germline ends. Germline V gives CDR1 LNHDA, CDR2 SQIVND (reference sequence). The CDR3 consists of 16 residues. The chain's CDR3 is CASSTDSLYSNQPQHF. The CDR3 DNA follows: TGTGCCAGTAGTACTGACAGCCTTTATAGCAATCAGCCCCAGCATTTT.

This chain links TRBV4-1 with TRBJ2-5; the match to TRBD2 covers 7 bases. This CDR3 has 14 amino acids. Trimming cost V 8 bases and J 1 base; bases outside gene matches: 7. Germline CDR1 reads MGHRA; CDR2 reads YSYEKL. CDR3 in DNA: TGCGCCAGCCGCCGGACTAGGGGCCAAGAGACCCAGTACTTC. Translated, it gives CASRRTRGQETQYF.

This rearrangement joins TRBV5-4 to TRBJ2-7; D is ambiguous. Germline values: CDR1 SGHNT, CDR2 YYREEE (reference sequence). This CDR3 has 9 amino acids. With 3 bases removed from V and 5 bases from J, the gap between germline ends came to 0 bases. CDR3 sequence (DNA): TGTGCCAGCAGCTACGAGCAGTACTTC. Protein product: CASSYEQYF.

This clone appeared a few times. The chain has TRBV11-2 and TRBJ2-5; TRBD1 aligns across 12 bases. CDR1 SGHAT and CDR2 FQNNGV come from the germline V gene. The trim removed 5 bases at V and 5 bases at J, leaving 9 bases unmatched. The CDR3 sequence is 16 residues long. The CDR3: CASSLRDRGLGETQYF. The DNA for the CDR3 is TGTGCCAGCAGCCTCCGGGACAGGGGGCTCGGGGAGACCCAGTACTTC.

V and J are TRBV15 and TRBJ1-6; D remains ambiguous. V gave up 5 bases and J gave up 3 bases, with 11 bases separating them. The CDR3 contains 15 residues. Per germline, CDR1 LNHNV and CDR2 YYDKDF (reference sequence). The CDR3 region has the DNA TGTGCCACCAGCTCCCGGTTCGGCTATAATTCACCCCTCCACTTT. Translating gives CATSSRFGYNSPLHF.

The chain is built from TRBV9 and TRBJ1-6, with D perhaps TRBD1 (5 bases). The CDR3 consists of 15 residues. Germline V gene lookup returns CDR1 SGDLS and CDR2 YYNGEE. Trimming took 3 bases from V and 6 from J, leaving 13 bases between them. The CDR3 loop is CASSDQLGVNSPLHF. Written as DNA, the CDR3 is TGTGCCAGCAGCGATCAATTGGGGGTTAATTCACCCCTCCACTTT.